This T cell receptor (beta chain) was sequenced during a study of glioma-infiltrating T cells after dendritic cell vaccination. In the study overall: Autologous tumor lysate-pulsed dendritic cell vaccination was given between the early 2000s and the early 2010s. Whole-study results and caveats: Survival was not directly related to TCR clonality in these patients.

Unmatched junction bases numbered 5, after V lost 2 bases and J lost 5 bases. The CDR3 has 14 residues. The germline gives CDR1 SGHRS, CDR2 YFSETQ. The time point: after dendritic cell vaccination, including at tumor progression/relapse. A word on this clone: Its antigen remains unidentified.

The immunoSEQ assay amplified TCRB CDR3 from up to 2 ug DNA. The table came from immunoSEQ multiplex PCR; TCRdb's copy has only in-frame clones and leaves some out. In the table there are about 100,000 clones, around 80% of which are singletons. Sequencing used blood, obtained after dendritic cell vaccination. The chain couples TRBV5-1 to TRBJ2-3; 7 nucleotides agree with TRBD1. This TCR derives from a human donor with glioblastoma. CDR3 loop: CASSLRDRGDTQYF. In DNA, the CDR3 is TGCGCCAGCAGCTTACGGGACAGAGGAGATACGCAGTATTTT.